Listed here are 13 T cell receptor beta chains from one sample, sequenced in a study of cytomegalovirus exposure and HLA in healthy donors. PCR employed 60 Vbeta and 13 Jbeta primers. Clones were read by immunoSEQ multiplex PCR, and TCRdb kept only the in-frame ones, dropping some. The sample contains roughly 200,000 clones, about 80% of which appear only once. The sample comprised PBMCs. The receptors here all came from a woman in her 50s in good health and CMV-seronegative.

This clone was seen just once. The chain links TRBV13 to TRBJ1-2; 9 positions agree with TRBD1. The trim removed 0 bases at V and 4 bases at J, leaving 6 bases unmatched. This CDR3 has 16 amino acids. Looked up from germline, CDR1 is PRHDT and CDR2 is FYEKMQ (reference sequence). The CDR3 DNA reads TGTGCCAGCAGCTTAGGACAGGGGGCCCTCGTCTATGGCTACACCTTC. Its protein product is CASSLGQGALVYGYTF.

The gene calls are TRBV7-2 and TRBJ1-1; D uncertain. Germline assignment: CDR1 SGHTA and CDR2 FQGNSA. The CDR3 sequence is 13 residues long. The V end lost 4 bases, the J end lost 5 bases, and 11 bases lay between the germline ends. The CDR3 DNA reads as TGTGCCAGCAGCTATCTACGGAGGACTGAAGCTTTCTTT. As protein: CASSYLRRTEAFF.

The CDR3 protein is CASLSGGHSTDTQYF. CDR3 sequence (DNA): TGTGCCAGCTTAAGCGGGGGGCATAGCACAGATACGCAGTATTTT. This sequence joins TRBV28 and TRBJ2-3; 9 bases are a match to TRBD2. The trim removed 8 bases at V and 0 bases at J, leaving 6 bases unmatched. Germline V gene sequence: CDR1 MDHEN, CDR2 SYDVKM. The length of the CDR3 is 15 residues.

This clone was seen a few times. This chain connects TRBV5-1 to TRBJ2-7; 8 bases agree with TRBD1. CDR1 and CDR2 (germline): SGHRS, YFSETQ. Losses at the gene ends were 2 bases for V and 5 bases for J; bases not matched to a gene: 9. The CDR3 has 15 residues. CDR3 DNA sequence: TGCGCCAGCAGCTTTTTTGGACAGGGACCCCACGAGCAGTACTTC. Translation gives CASSFFGQGPHEQYF.

This clone was seen more than once but under ten times. This sequence joins TRBV4-1 and TRBJ2-5, with a tentative D call TRBD2 (6 bases). CDR1 and CDR2 (germline): MGHRA, YSYEKL. V was clipped by 4 bases and J by 3 bases, with 21 bases between them. The CDR3 sequence is 17 residues long. CDR3 nucleotides: TGCGCCAGCAGCCGCAGACTAGTCTCACTGGGGGAAGAGACCCAGTACTTC. It specifies CASSRRLVSLGEETQYF.

A single count supports this clone. The gene calls are TRBV5-1 and TRBJ2-3, with D maybe TRBD1 (6 bases). The CDR3 has 16 amino acids. The V and J ends lost 2 bases and 0 bases respectively, with 13 bases between them. Germline-derived CDR1 and CDR2 are SGHRS and YFSETQ. This chain's CDR3 is CASSFQGGASTDTQYF. DNA of the CDR3: TGCGCCAGCAGCTTCCAAGGGGGAGCGAGCACAGATACGCAGTATTTT.

The rearrangement links TRBV19 to TRBJ1-1, with D perhaps TRBD1 (5 bases). The germline V and J ends were trimmed by 1 base and 2 bases, with 8 bases remaining between them. Germline CDR1 LNHDA, CDR2 SQIVND (reference sequence). This CDR3 has 14 amino acids. CDR3 protein: CASSIGTSNTEAFF. The CDR3 nucleotides are TGTGCCAGTAGTATAGGGACATCTAACACTGAAGCTTTCTTT.

This chain joins TRBV5-1 and TRBJ2-7; 8 positions agree with TRBD2. The J segment lost 2 bases and the V segment lost 2 bases, leaving 0 bases of the junction unmatched. Germline assignment: CDR1 SGHRS and CDR2 YFSETQ. This CDR3 is 13 amino acids long. The CDR3 DNA is TGCGCCAGCAGCTTTAGCGGGGCCTACGAGCAGTACTTC. It yields the protein CASSFSGAYEQYF.

The chain is built from TRBV25-1 and TRBJ2-7; perhaps TRBD1 as D (5 bases). This CDR3 has 14 residues. Germline V gene sequence: CDR1 MGHDK, CDR2 SYGVNS. V was trimmed by 5 bases and J by 5 bases, leaving 16 bases between them. Here the CDR3 reads CASSSGQGADEQYF. CDR3 bases: TGTGCCAGCAGTTCCGGACAAGGTGCCGACGAGCAGTACTTC.

This chain links TRBV7-9 with TRBJ2-5; 9 bases agree with TRBD2. In germline, CDR1 is SEHNR, CDR2 FQNEAQ (reference sequence). This CDR3 has 13 residues. With 8 bases clipped from V and 11 bases from J, the junction kept 12 bases outside the gene matches. The CDR3 loop is CASDPASGETQYF. DNA of the CDR3: TGTGCCAGCGATCCGGCTAGCGGGGAAACACAGTACTTC. Together with reference TRBV7-9 and TRBJ2-5, the CDR3 gives the full variable domain: DTGVSQNPRHKITKRGQNVTFRCDPISEHNRLYWYRQTLGQGPEFLTYFQNEAQLEKSRLLSDRFSAERPKGSFSTLEIQRTEQGDSAMYLCASDPASGETQYFGPGTRLLVL.

This chain connects TRBV9 to TRBJ2-7; 8 nucleotides line up with TRBD1. J was trimmed by 2 bases and V by 0 bases; bases with no gene match: 7. This CDR3 spans 16 amino acids. Germline V gene data show CDR1 as SGDLS and CDR2 as YYNGEE. The CDR3 loop reads CASSVGTGHTTYEQYF. The CDR3 nucleotides are TGTGCCAGCAGCGTAGGGACAGGGCATACGACCTACGAGCAGTACTTC.

CDR3 in amino acids: CASSPSQAAEAFF. CDR3 DNA sequence: TGCGCCAGCAGTCCTTCCCAGGCTGCTGAAGCTTTCTTT. V gene TRBV23-1 combines with J gene TRBJ1-1, with D uncertain. TRBV23-1 is marked as an open reading frame, function uncertain. V was shortened by 4 bases and J by 6 bases, with 12 bases between the two germline ends. The CDR3 is 13 residues long.

The chain links TRBV11-2 to TRBJ2-1; 8 bases match TRBD2. The CDR3 covers 16 residues. Germline loops: CDR1 SGHAT, CDR2 FQNNGV. V lost 7 bases to trimming and J lost 4 bases; unmatched junction nucleotides: 12. The CDR3 reads CASTQLVAGPYNEQFF. CDR3 in DNA: TGTGCCAGCACCCAGTTAGTAGCGGGACCTTACAATGAGCAGTTCTTC.